The present T cell receptor (beta chain) was sequenced within a study of blood T cell repertoires in COVID-19. The overall study: The United States, Italy and Spain supplied acute and convalescent COVID-19 samples. In each case, the material was cDNA or gDNA derived from T cells, B-cell-depleted T cells, or PBMCs.

Authors' processing steps: Amplification of reference gene primers was used by the study to estimate nucleated cell counts. Libraries were prepared by immunoSEQ multiplex PCR; TCRdb keeps only in-frame clonotypes and omits some of them. V, J and clone size are those of that table, while D and trimming were read from the DNA. The sample includes 55,000 to 80,000 clones, about 86% seen only once; the top ten take roughly 6.7%. The ends lost 0 bases at V and 9 bases at J; junction bases unmatched: 2. From germline, CDR1 is WNHNN and CDR2 SYGVQD (reference sequence). This CDR3 spans 15 amino acids. Sequenced: peripheral blood. The chain carries TRBV10-1 and TRBJ2-1; TRBD2 agrees at 13 bases. The sequence came from a human donor in a cohort sampled during active COVID-19. This chain's CDR3 is CASSESTSGRGEQFF. The CDR3 nucleotides read TGCGCCAGCAGTGAGTCCACTAGCGGGAGGGGTGAGCAGTTCTTC.